This T cell receptor beta chain is from a study of T cells in Graves' hyperthyroidism and ophthalmopathy. Researchers took RNA transcripts and amplified the TCR beta CDR3 regions from them. With the HTBI primer set, the TCR CDR3 went through a first round of RT-PCR. TCRdb itself ran the multiplex PCR reads through MiXCR, one entry per CDR3 protein. The top ten hold under 20% of the sample, which has roughly 530,000 distinct CDR3 sequences, roughly 15% seen once. The study's findings and limits: Most thyroid clonotypes expanded above 0.001 appeared in blood too. Ophthalmopathy was told apart from stable hyperthyroidism by a 13 V-J model.

Each person with ophthalmopathy scored at least 3 on the Clinical Activity Score, reached NOSPECS grade 4 or higher, and had been ill under 3 months. PBMCs were derived from 9.5 to 10 ml fresh peripheral blood. Per the germline V gene, CDR1 is MNHNS and CDR2 is SASEGT. With 6 bases removed from V and 1 base from J, the gap between germline ends came to 7 bases. This CDR3 is built from 14 residues. Only a few counts were recorded for this clonotype. The antigen is undetermined. This rearrangement joins TRBV6-1 to TRBJ2-6, with D tentatively TRBD2 (5 bases). This clonotype was obtained from a woman younger than 30 with Graves' ophthalmopathy. What was sequenced was blood. CDR3: CASRRRSGANVLTF. For the CDR3, the DNA is TGTGCCAGCAGGCGGAGGTCTGGGGCCAACGTCCTGACTTTC.